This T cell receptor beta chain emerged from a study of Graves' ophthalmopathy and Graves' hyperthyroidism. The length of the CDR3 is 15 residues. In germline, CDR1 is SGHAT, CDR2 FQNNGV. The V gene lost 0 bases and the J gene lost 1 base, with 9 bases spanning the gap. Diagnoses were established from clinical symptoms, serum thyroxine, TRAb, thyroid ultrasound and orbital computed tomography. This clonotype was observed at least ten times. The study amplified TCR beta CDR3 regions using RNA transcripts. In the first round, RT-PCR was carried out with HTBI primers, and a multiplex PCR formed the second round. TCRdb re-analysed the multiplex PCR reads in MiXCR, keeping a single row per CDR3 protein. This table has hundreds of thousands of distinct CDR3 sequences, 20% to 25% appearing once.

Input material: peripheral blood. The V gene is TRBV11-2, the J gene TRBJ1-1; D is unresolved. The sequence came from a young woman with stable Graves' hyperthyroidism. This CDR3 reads CASSLDEQPNTEAFF. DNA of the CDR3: TGTGCCAGCAGCTTAGATGAACAGCCGAACACTGAAGCTTTCTTT.